The clone carrying this TCR beta chain has only a few counts. This sample was taken from a study of blood T cell repertoires in COVID-19. Looking at the study overall: In each case, the material was cDNA or gDNA derived from T cells, B-cell-depleted T cells, or PBMCs.

In the study's own analysis: Estimation of nucleated cell counts relied on the amplification of reference gene primers. Measured with immunoSEQ multiplex PCR; TCRdb has only the in-frame clones, and not every one. That table gives V, J and clone size, and the DNA gave D and trimming. The data show more than 110,000 clones, 75% to 90% seen once. The specimen sequenced was peripheral blood. This receptor was taken from a human donor in a cohort sampled during active COVID-19.

The CDR3 DNA sequence: TGTGCCAGTAGGGGAGCAGGCAATGAGCAGTTCTTC. Amino acid sequence: CASRGAGNEQFF. The V gene is TRBV19, the J gene TRBJ2-1; tentatively, D is TRBD2 (5 bases). The CDR3 is made up of 12 amino acids. The V end was cut by 6 bases, the J end by 6 bases, with 9 bases between. CDR1 LNHDA and CDR2 SQIVND come from the germline V gene (reference sequence).